Described below is a single TCR beta chain sequence and its context. The antigen remains unidentified. This sample is part of a study of T cells in tuberculosis. About the study: IGRA-negative adolescents, IGRA-positive adolescents with latent tuberculosis and adults with active tuberculosis formed this South African cohort. Study-level findings and limits: Smaller distances to GMM-specific TCRs suggested their expansion in active tuberculosis. Cases with active tuberculosis were adults, while controls were adolescents.

Trimming removed 9 bases from V and 2 bases from J; junction bases left unmatched: 4. From germline, CDR1 is ENHRY and CDR2 SYGVKD. The CDR3 sequence is 13 residues long. Sequencing used immunoSEQ multiplex PCR; TCRdb keeps in-frame clones, though not all of them. There are tens of thousands of clones in the sample; roughly 96% occur only once, and less than 8.5% lies in the top ten. This TCR was recovered from a donor aged 10-29 years with latent tuberculosis or without tuberculosis infection. The specimen sequenced was PBMCs. This chain joins TRBV10-3 and TRBJ1-1; 9 nucleotides align to TRBD1. CDR3 DNA: TGTGCCATACAACAGGGGGCCAACACTGAAGCTTTCTTT. Protein: CAIQQGANTEAFF.